The rows below give T cell receptor beta chains drawn from one sample of a study of cytomegalovirus exposure and HLA in healthy donors. TCRdb's table, derived via immunoSEQ multiplex PCR, lists solely in-frame clones and lacks some. The table includes about 110,000 clones, about 80% detected once. Sequencing was done on a sample of PBMCs. The receptors shown here come from a woman aged 55-70 years in good health and CMV-seropositive. CDR3s include the opening cysteine and the closing phenylalanine or tryptophan. The order of the fields is D gene, J gene, clone size, V gene, CDR3 protein, CDR3 DNA. D genes are given only for firm matches. Size tells how often a clone was seen (once, few, many) or the class of an expanded clone, and some rows leave it out.

>TRBD1|TRBJ2-3|NA|TRBV5-1
CASSLVGTASTDTQYF
TGCGCCAGCAGCTTGGTCGGGACAGCTAGCACAGATACGCAGTATTTT
>NA|TRBJ1-1|few|TRBV28
CASKGRVLTEAFF
TGTGCCAGCAAGGGCAGGGTTCTCACTGAAGCTTTCTTT
>NA|TRBJ2-7|NA|TRBV19
CASSIVSGAFYEQYF
TGTGCCAGTAGTATAGTATCAGGGGCGTTCTACGAGCAGTACTTC
>NA|TRBJ2-4|NA|TRBV6-5
CASSSASSVPKNIQYF
TGTGCCAGCAGTTCCGCCTCTAGCGTACCCAAAAACATTCAGTACTTC
>NA|TRBJ2-1|NA|TRBV4-1
CASSQDLRAPWVMQFF
TGCGCCAGCAGCCAAGACTTGCGGGCCCCCTGGGTTATGCAGTTCTTC
>NA|TRBJ2-7|NA|TRBV4-2
CASSREPIGGYEQYF
TGTGCCAGCAGCCGCGAACCCATAGGGGGTTACGAGCAGTACTTC
>NA|TRBJ1-6|NA|TRBV19
CASTIGRNSPLHF
TGTGCCAGTACTATAGGCAGGAATTCACCCCTCCACTTT
>TRBD1|TRBJ2-1|NA|TRBV7-2
CASSLIRGQVNSYNEQFF
TGTGCCAGCAGCTTAATTCGGGGACAGGTTAACTCCTACAATGAGCAGTTCTTC
>NA|TRBJ1-3|once|TRBV9
CASSVELQSGNTIYF
TGTGCCAGCAGCGTAGAGCTGCAATCTGGAAACACCATATATTTT
>TRBD2|TRBJ2-2|NA|TRBV9
CASSVASGSGAGELFF
TGTGCCAGCAGCGTCGCTAGCGGGAGTGGCGCCGGGGAGCTGTTTTTT
>NA|TRBJ1-2|NA|TRBV6-1
CASEGRGYTF
TGTGCCAGCGAGGGTCGCGGCTACACCTTC
>TRBD1|TRBJ2-7|NA|TRBV7-2
CASSLVQGSYEQYF
TGTGCCAGCAGCTTAGTACAGGGGTCCTACGAGCAGTACTTC
>NA|TRBJ1-2|few|TRBV15
CATSRYGTTKIYGYTF
TGTGCCACCAGCAGATACGGGACAACTAAAATCTATGGCTACACCTTC
>TRBD2|TRBJ2-6|NA|TRBV7-2
CASSLIAGVAGANVLTF
TGTGCCAGTAGCTTGATAGCGGGAGTGGCTGGGGCCAACGTCCTGACTTTC
>NA|TRBJ2-7|NA|TRBV7-9
CASSLAGAYYEQYF
TGTGCCAGCAGCTTAGCTGGAGCATACTACGAGCAGTACTTC
>TRBD1|TRBJ1-5|NA|TRBV9
CASSPGGVSNQPQHF
TGTGCCAGCAGCCCAGGGGGCGTTAGCAATCAGCCCCAGCATTTT
>NA|TRBJ2-7|NA|TRBV5-4
CASSLGTPYEQYF
TGTGCCAGCAGCTTAGGGACTCCCTACGAGCAGTACTTC
>TRBD1|TRBJ1-2|NA|TRBV28
CASSSDRVGYTF
TGTGCCAGCAGTTCAGACAGGGTCGGCTACACCTTC
>NA|TRBJ2-5|NA|TRBV2
CASSESIIRTRETQYF
TGTGCCAGCAGTGAATCAATAATTAGGACTCGGGAGACCCAGTACTTC
>NA|TRBJ1-3|NA|TRBV2
CASMRDTIYF
TGTGCCAGCATGAGAGACACCATATATTTT
>TRBD1|TRBJ1-5|NA|TRBV7-8
CASSLDRGHVQPQHF
TGTGCCAGCAGCCTAGACAGGGGGCATGTTCAGCCCCAGCATTTT
>NA|TRBJ1-2|NA|TRBV9
CASSVVGGGYYGYTF
TGTGCCAGCAGCGTAGTGGGAGGCGGGTACTATGGCTACACCTTC
>TRBD2|TRBJ2-7|NA|TRBV7-9
CASSNLAGGNVEQYF
TGTGCCAGCAGCAACCTAGCGGGAGGTAATGTCGAGCAGTACTTC
>NA|TRBJ1-1|NA|TRBV6-1
CASSENGGEAFF
TGTGCCAGCAGTGAAAACGGAGGTGAAGCTTTCTTT
>NA|TRBJ2-7|NA|TRBV4-2
CASSQEVGLAYYEQYF
TGTGCCAGCAGCCAAGAGGTCGGGCTAGCTTACTACGAGCAGTACTTC
>NA|TRBJ1-1|NA|TRBV11-3
CASSLGQRNTEAFF
TGTGCCAGCAGCTTAGGACAGAGAAACACTGAAGCTTTCTTT
>TRBD1|TRBJ1-1|NA|TRBV7-9
CASSNTGGRSNTEAFF
TGTGCCAGCAGCAATACAGGGGGCCGCTCTAACACTGAAGCTTTCTTT
>TRBD1|TRBJ2-3|NA|TRBV29-1
CSVEGQGSTDTQYF
TGCAGCGTTGAGGGACAGGGGAGCACAGATACGCAGTATTTT
>NA|TRBJ2-7|once|TRBV29-1
CSVEQGGDHDEQYF
TGCAGCGTTGAACAGGGGGGCGATCACGACGAGCAGTACTTC